The 5 T cell receptor beta chains below all came from one sample that was sequenced in a study of T cells after yellow fever vaccination. MiXCR, run by TCRdb on the 5' RACE reads, gives a single entry per CDR3 protein. In the table there are tens of thousands of distinct CDR3 sequences, under 9.5% of which are singletons. The sequencing used CD8+ T cells sorted from PBMCs, collected 9 to 10 days after the first yellow fever vaccination. The receptors originated from a man younger than 35 who received the YFV17D yellow fever vaccine.

This clonotype has more than one count but fewer than ten. V is TRBV11-2 and J is TRBJ2-2; the D gene could be TRBD1 or TRBD2 (5 bases each). Trimming left V 5 bases short and J 6 bases short, with 28 bases between. Per germline, CDR1 SGHAT and CDR2 FQNNGV. The CDR3 is 19 residues long. In nucleotides, the CDR3 is TGTGCCAGCAGCCCTCTTACGACCCCCCGGGGCCCGGGCGCCGGGGAGCTGTTTTTT. This encodes CASSPLTTPRGPGAGELFF.

This clonotype was counted at least ten times. The chain carries TRBV30 and TRBJ2-2, with 12 bases aligning to TRBD2. Germline V gives CDR1 GTSNPN, CDR2 SVGIG (reference sequence). V shed 6 bases, J shed 7 bases, and the junction held 9 bases outside the gene matches. CDR3 length equals 15 residues. The CDR3 is CACYGLAGSLGELFF. The CDR3 DNA reads TGTGCCTGTTATGGACTAGCGGGGTCCCTCGGGGAGCTGTTTTTT.

At least ten counts were recorded for this clonotype. This rearrangement joins TRBV4-2 to TRBJ2-4, with 12 bases fitting TRBD2. Per germline, CDR1 LGHNA and CDR2 YNFKEQ. With V trimmed by 4 bases and J by 1 base, 8 bases remained unmatched. The CDR3 totals 18 residues. The CDR3: CASSPSGGAGVAKNIQYF. CDR3 coding DNA: TGTGCCAGCAGCCCTAGCGGGGGGGCCGGAGTGGCCAAAAACATTCAGTACTTC.

This clonotype came up many times. The chain recombines TRBV6-5 with TRBJ2-3; 9 nucleotides match TRBD2. CDR3 size: 17 residues. Per germline, CDR1 MNHEY and CDR2 SVGAGI. J was trimmed by 4 bases and V by 5 bases; bases with no gene match: 13. The CDR3 is CASSTSGTSPLADTQYF. In DNA form, the CDR3 reads TGTGCCAGCAGTACTTCCGGGACTAGCCCCTTGGCAGATACGCAGTATTTT.

In its sample, this clonotype was seen many times. V gene TRBV9 combines with J gene TRBJ1-2; possibly TRBD1 for D (5 bases). V lost 0 bases to trimming and J lost 4 bases, with 13 bases between them. The CDR3 sequence is 15 residues long. CDR1 and CDR2 (germline): SGDLS, YYNGEE. CDR3 nucleotide sequence: TGTGCCAGCAGCGTAGGTGGGGGTATAACCTATGGCTACACCTTC. Protein sequence: CASSVGGGITYGYTF. Filled out from reference TRBV9 and TRBJ1-2, the complete variable domain reads DSGVTQTPKHLITATGQRVTLRCSPRSGDLSVYWYQQSLDQGLQFLIQYYNGEERAKGNILERFSAQQFPDLHSELNLSSLELGDSALYFCASSVGGGITYGYTFGSGTRLTVV.